This TCR beta chain was recorded in a study of human T cells and chemical hapten exposure. The wider study: Patch testing placed 0.01% DPC on the upper back, with readings at 6 days.

In germline, CDR1 is SQVTM, CDR2 ANQGSEA. Losses at the gene ends were 6 bases for V and 3 bases for J; bases not matched to a gene: 7. CDR3 length equals 13 residues. Each CDR3 protein gets one entry after TCRdb re-called the RACE reads with MiXCR. The sample contains 340,000 or so distinct CDR3 sequences, approximately 6.9% of which appear only once. At least ten counts were recorded for this clonotype. Indicated time point: patch test 1, 2 weeks after DPC sensitization. As for treatment: therapeutic diphenylcyclopropenone sensitization with weekly scalp DPC. The chain links TRBV29-1 to TRBJ1-2; TRBD1 agrees at 7 bases. The origin of this receptor is a young woman with alopecia areata. Some clones in this sample may be carry-over from other donors' samples. Specimen: whole blood, collected in connection with sensitization to the hapten diphenylcyclopropenone (DPC). DNA for the CDR3: TGCAGCGTCCACGGACAGGTCGACTATGGCTACACCTTC. The encoded protein is CSVHGQVDYGYTF.